This is a list of T cell receptor beta chains from one sample in a study of shared clonotypes between healthy human individuals. The protocol was immunoSEQ multiplex PCR, while the TCRdb copy is restricted to in-frame clones and leaves out a portion. Here the sample spans around 690,000 clones, less than 95% being singletons. Sequencing input: memory CD8+ T cells from PBMCs. These receptors were collected from a man aged 18 to 30 in good health. Some clones in this sample may be carry-over from other donors' samples. Each CDR3 is given without its conserved first and last residue. The D gene is left open where the match is weak. The size field is filled for only some rows; it gives once, few, many or a size class.

v_gene,abundance,d_gene,CDR3aa
TRBV28,-,-,ASSLDSDHVYGYT
TRBV7-2,once,TRBD1,ASSLSPLSTGVDGYT
TRBV27,-,TRBD2,ASSLLPSGATYEQY
TRBV27,-,-,ASSFLWGAKKDEQY
TRBV7-9,-,TRBD2,ASSSRLAGHSYEQY
TRBV13,-,TRBD1,ASSATGESYEQY
TRBV7-9,-,-,ASSFRTGDDGTQY
TRBV18,-,-,ASSPRLSYNEQF
TRBV7-7,-,TRBD1,ASSLAPFRGRGEQF
TRBV28,-,-,ASSFLRDPNYGYT
TRBV6-5,once,TRBD2,ASSYSKGLASGELF
TRBV7-6,-,-,ASSRTGPLETQY
TRBV4-3,-,-,ASSRLLDSLTDTQY
TRBV4-2,-,-,ASSQDPGHENTEAF
TRBV5-6,once,TRBD1,ASSFPRDSSTDTQY
TRBV9,-,-,ASSVGQNNEQY
TRBV10-1,-,-,ASSESSSANTEAF
TRBV19,-,TRBD2,ASSIAGGTNNEQF
TRBV5-6,-,-,ASSLGGQNQRGYT
TRBV7-2,-,-,ASSSILLQWEQF
TRBV27,-,TRBD2,ASSLEAGDFYNEQF
TRBV27,-,-,ASSPGRSYEQY
TRBV15,-,-,ATSTSGTLHTEAF
TRBV27,-,TRBD2,ASMGREGHRFPYEQY
TRBV2,-,TRBD1,ASSSGTGTKTYEQY
TRBV28,-,-,ASSTREDPYTDTQY
TRBV4-3,-,-,ASSQGRRYEQY
TRBV5-1,once,-,ASSLVAGGEQPQH